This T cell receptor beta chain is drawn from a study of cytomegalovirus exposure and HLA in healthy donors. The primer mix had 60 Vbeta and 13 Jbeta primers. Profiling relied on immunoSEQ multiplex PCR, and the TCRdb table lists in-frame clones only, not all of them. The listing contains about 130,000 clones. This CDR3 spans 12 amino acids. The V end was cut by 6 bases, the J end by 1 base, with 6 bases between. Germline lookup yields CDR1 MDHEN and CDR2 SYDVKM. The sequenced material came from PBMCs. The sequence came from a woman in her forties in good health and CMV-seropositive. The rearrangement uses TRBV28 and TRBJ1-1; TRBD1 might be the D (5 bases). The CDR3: CASRTGNTEAFF. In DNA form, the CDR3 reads TGTGCCAGCAGAACAGGGAACACTGAAGCTTTCTTT.